Presented here are 17 T cell receptor beta chains from one specimen sequenced in a study of cytomegalovirus exposure and HLA in healthy donors. The PCR ran on 60 Vbeta and 13 Jbeta primers. Libraries were prepared by immunoSEQ multiplex PCR; TCRdb keeps only in-frame clonotypes and omits some of them. In the table there are about 190,000 clones, 65% to 85% of which are singletons. The sequenced sample was PBMCs. Every receptor here comes from a woman between 18 and 30 years old in good health and CMV-seronegative.

The rearrangement links TRBV30 to TRBJ2-7; D uncertain. Germline V gene data show CDR1 as GTSNPN and CDR2 as SVGIG (reference sequence). The ends were cut back, 3 bases at V and 3 bases at J, with 9 bases in the middle. The CDR3 runs to 12 residues. CDR3: CAWSPLSYEQYF. Here the CDR3 DNA reads TGTGCCTGGAGCCCCCTAAGCTACGAGCAGTACTTC.

The V gene is TRBV10-2, the J gene TRBJ1-1; D perhaps matches TRBD1 (6 bases). The CDR3 extends over 14 amino acids. V shed 3 bases and J shed 4 bases, with 12 bases lying between them. Per germline, CDR1 WSHSY and CDR2 SAAADI. This CDR3 reads CASSDSRGGTEAFF. CDR3 nucleotides: TGCGCCAGCAGTGATAGTAGGGGGGGCACTGAAGCTTTCTTT.

The chain uses TRBV4-1 and TRBJ2-5; TRBD1 matches 7 bases. This CDR3 has 14 amino acids. V lost 9 bases and J lost 5; bases outside the gene matches: 12. The germline CDR1 and CDR2 sequences are MGHRA and YSYEKL. CDR3 bases: TGCGCCAGTAGATTAGAGGGGGCTTACGAGACCCAGTACTTC. It encodes CASRLEGAYETQYF.

CDR3 sequence (DNA): TGTGCCAGCAGCCAAGAAAGCGGGAGTAGGGATGAGCAGTTCTTC. Amino acids: CASSQESGSRDEQFF. V is TRBV4-2 and J is TRBJ2-1; 8 nucleotides agree with TRBD2. CDR1 is LGHNA and CDR2 is YNFKEQ in the germline V gene. With V trimmed by 0 bases and J by 8 bases, 6 bases remained unmatched. There are 15 residues in the CDR3.

The chain joins TRBV7-3 to TRBJ2-3, with 9 bases aligning to TRBD2. There are 14 residues in the CDR3. With V trimmed by 6 bases and J by 0 bases, 1 base remained unmatched. Per the germline V gene, CDR1 is SGHTA and CDR2 is FQGTGA. The DNA of the CDR3 is TGTGCCAGCAGGAGCGGGGGGAGCACAGATACGCAGTATTTT. Its protein product is CASRSGGSTDTQYF.

The V call is TRBV18, the J call TRBJ2-1, with 9 bases identical to TRBD2. With 3 bases clipped from V and 9 bases from J, the junction kept 9 bases outside the gene matches. Germline V CDR1 and CDR2: KGHSH, LQKENI. The CDR3 contains 15 residues. The DNA of the CDR3 is TGTGCCAGCTCACCCGAGGAGGCGGGAGGGTTTGAGCAGTTCTTC. This gives the protein CASSPEEAGGFEQFF.

The chain recombines TRBV6-1 with TRBJ1-1; D not resolved. The CDR3 covers 14 residues. V was cut by 8 bases and J by 0 bases, with 13 bases left in between. CDR1 is MNHNS and CDR2 is SASEGT in the germline V gene. The CDR3 DNA reads TGTGCCAGCCGGAGACCCTCTCTGAACACTGAAGCTTTCTTT. Its translation is CASRRPSLNTEAFF.

This clone was detected only once. The rearrangement links TRBV28 to TRBJ2-7; D is possibly TRBD1 (6 bases). CDR1 and CDR2 (germline): MDHEN, SYDVKM. V shed 2 bases and J shed 0 bases, with 14 bases lying between them. The CDR3 is 16 residues long. CDR3 nucleotide sequence: TGTGCCAGCAGTTTAACGACAGGTGCCCTCTCCTACGAGCAGTACTTC. Its protein is CASSLTTGALSYEQYF.

The V call is TRBV2, the J call TRBJ1-2; D may be TRBD1 (6 bases). V was cut by 3 bases and J by 4 bases, with 12 bases left in between. CDR1 and CDR2 from the germline V gene are SNHLY and FYNNEI. The CDR3 sequence is 14 residues long. The CDR3 is CASSEGGGGYGYTF. CDR3 sequence (DNA): TGTGCCAGCAGTGAGGGCGGGGGCGGCTATGGCTACACCTTC. Using reference TRBV2 and TRBJ1-2 for the parts outside the CDR3, the full variable domain is EPEVTQTPSHQVTQMGQEVILRCVPISNHLYFYWYRQILGQKVEFLVSFYNNEISEKSEIFDDQFSVERPDGSNFTLKIRSTKLEDSAMYFCASSEGGGGYGYTFGSGTRLTVV.

V is TRBV2 and J is TRBJ1-1; perhaps TRBD1 as D (6 bases). Trimming took 4 bases from V and 7 from J, leaving 19 bases between them. The germline CDR1 and CDR2 sequences are SNHLY and FYNNEI. The CDR3 covers 15 residues. The CDR3 protein is CASSASQGFRLEAFF. For the CDR3, the DNA is TGTGCCAGCAGTGCATCTCAGGGGTTCCGACTTGAAGCTTTCTTT.

This chain uses TRBV28 with TRBJ1-3; 7 bases are shared with TRBD1. The CDR3 loop spans 13 amino acids. Germline V lookup: CDR1 MDHEN, CDR2 SYDVKM. With V trimmed by 7 bases and J by 6 bases, 6 bases remained unmatched. This chain's CDR3 is CASTTGTVNTIYF. CDR3 in DNA: TGTGCCAGCACCACCGGGACAGTAAACACCATATATTTT.

The J gene is TRBJ2-1, the V gene TRBV29-1, with D possibly matching TRBD2 (5 bases). Per germline, CDR1 SQVTM and CDR2 ANQGSEA. The CDR3 has 13 amino acids. The V end was cut by 5 bases, the J end by 4 bases, with 12 bases between. The CDR3 DNA follows: TGCAGCGTTTACCGGGGTTTGTACAATGAGCAGTTCTTC. Encoded protein: CSVYRGLYNEQFF.

V gene TRBV2 combines with J gene TRBJ1-1; possibly TRBD1 for D (6 bases). Germline V gene data show CDR1 as SNHLY and CDR2 as FYNNEI. CDR3 size: 14 residues. The V end was cut by 4 bases, the J end by 5 bases, with 14 bases between. The CDR3 DNA sequence: TGTGCCAGCAGTGGCGGGAAGGGGGGGACTGAAGCTTTCTTT. Translating it yields CASSGGKGGTEAFF.

The rearrangement uses TRBV28 and TRBJ1-4, with TRBD1 identical over 7 bases. J gave up 7 bases and V 1 base, and 9 bases lay outside the gene matches. The CDR3 is 16 residues long. Per germline, CDR1 MDHEN and CDR2 SYDVKM. In nucleotides, the CDR3 is TGTGCCAGCAGTTTATCCGGACAGGTGGAAGGTGAAAAACTGTTTTTT. It yields the protein CASSLSGQVEGEKLFF.

The J gene is TRBJ2-2, the V gene TRBV7-3; weak D call: TRBD1 (6 bases). The CDR3 spans 15 residues. Trimming took off 4 bases at V and 0 bases at J, with 9 bases between the two ends. Germline assignment: CDR1 SGHTA and CDR2 FQGTGA. CDR3 protein: CASSSGTSNTGELFF. The CDR3 nucleotides read TGTGCCAGCAGCTCCGGGACATCGAACACCGGGGAGCTGTTTTTT.

The rearrangement uses TRBV6-5 and TRBJ1-4; D is uncertain. The CDR3 loop spans 16 amino acids. CDR1 is MNHEY, CDR2 SVGAGI, per germline. V was trimmed by 0 bases and J by 0 bases, leaving 8 bases between them. The CDR3 DNA reads TGTGCCAGCAGTTACTCGGGGAGAGCAACTAATGAAAAACTGTTTTTT. Its protein product is CASSYSGRATNEKLFF.

V usage is TRBV9 and J usage is TRBJ1-1; maybe TRBD1 (6 bases). This CDR3 comprises 13 residues. V dropped 2 bases and J dropped 6 bases, with 11 bases sitting between them. CDR1 and CDR2 from the germline V gene are SGDLS and YYNGEE. The CDR3 sequence: CASSVGEGAEAFF. In nucleotides, the CDR3 is TGTGCCAGCAGCGTGGGGGAGGGGGCTGAAGCTTTCTTT.